The 10 T cell receptor beta chains below were found in one sample sequenced in a study of neurological immune-mediated disorders. TCRdb reprocessed the 5' RACE reads via MiXCR and lists one record per CDR3 protein. The sample has 95,000 to 110,000 distinct CDR3 sequences, 10% to 13% seen once. Time point meaning: longitudinal time-point 3. The material sequenced was PBMCs. The source is a female donor with HTLV-1-associated myelopathy (HAM/TSP).

This clonotype has a count of ten or more. The V gene is TRBV20-1, the J gene TRBJ2-2; D might be TRBD1 (6 bases). The CDR3 runs to 14 residues. CDR1 is DFQATT, CDR2 SNEGSKA, per germline (reference sequence). The CDR3, as DNA: TGCAGCGCGGCCACAGGGTCGAACACCGGGGAGCTGTTTTTT. Translating gives CSAATGSNTGELFF.

There are many counts of this clonotype. V is TRBV3-1 and J is TRBJ2-1; D is unresolved. This CDR3 contains 15 residues. Germline CDR1 is LGHDT and CDR2 is YNNKEL (reference sequence). V was shortened by 4 bases and J by 6 bases, with 16 bases between the two germline ends. The CDR3 DNA follows: TGTGCCAGCAGCCCTCTTAATTTATTCGGCAATGAGCAGTTCTTC. Its protein product is CASSPLNLFGNEQFF.

There are a few counts of this clonotype. This chain joins TRBV18 and TRBJ2-3; D ambiguous. The V end lost 3 bases, the J end lost 6 bases, and 10 bases lay between the germline ends. This CDR3 is built from 13 residues. Germline V CDR1 and CDR2: KGHSH, LQKENI. This CDR3 is CASSPNNDDTQYF. In nucleotides, the CDR3 is TGTGCCAGCTCACCGAATAATGACGATACGCAGTATTTT.

This clonotype was found many times. The chain carries TRBV20-1 and TRBJ2-5; 10 bases match TRBD2. The CDR3 sequence is 15 residues long. CDR1 is DFQATT and CDR2 is SNEGSKA in the germline V gene (reference sequence). V shed 0 bases and J 6 bases; nucleotides not matched to a gene: 7. CDR3 coding DNA: TGCAGTGCTAGAGACAGCGGGGGGGCCTTTCAGACCCAGTACTTC. This translates into CSARDSGGAFQTQYF.

This clonotype has a handful of counts. The rearrangement joins TRBV20-1 to TRBJ2-3, with unresolved D. V was pared by 2 bases and J by 2 bases, with 14 bases between. The CDR3 is 15 amino acids. Per germline, CDR1 DFQATT and CDR2 SNEGSKA (reference sequence). For the CDR3, the DNA is TGCAGTGCTAGAATACAGCCGATTTACACAGATACGCAGTATTTT. It codes for CSARIQPIYTDTQYF.

This clonotype showed up many times. This chain links TRBV5-1 with TRBJ2-5; D is perhaps TRBD2 (5 bases). V was pared by 3 bases and J by 2 bases, with 11 bases between. The CDR3 loop spans 14 amino acids. Germline V CDR1 and CDR2: SGHRS, YFSETQ. The CDR3 sequence is CASSSFGDQETQYF. In DNA, the CDR3 is TGCGCCAGCAGCTCTTTCGGGGATCAAGAGACCCAGTACTTC.

This clonotype was seen many times. The rearrangement uses TRBV10-3 and TRBJ2-2; D is uncertain. Trimming cost V 5 bases and J 7 bases, with 11 bases left between them. Germline V gives CDR1 ENHRY, CDR2 SYGVKD. This CDR3 region has 13 residues. The CDR3 loop reads CAISPGPGGELFF. In DNA, the CDR3 is TGTGCCATCAGTCCCGGCCCAGGCGGGGAGCTGTTTTTT.

This clonotype was picked up many times. The V call is TRBV6-1, the J call TRBJ2-1; no firm D call. From germline, CDR1 is MNHNS and CDR2 SASEGT. V dropped 7 bases and J dropped 10 bases, with 14 bases sitting between them. This CDR3 contains 12 residues. The CDR3 loop reads CASTELGPEQFF. CDR3 bases: TGTGCCAGCACCGAATTGGGTCCCGAGCAGTTCTTC.

Many counts were recorded for this clonotype. As DNA, the CDR3 is TGCAGTGCTAGAGGACAGATAAATACGCAGTATTTT. It specifies CSARGQINTQYF. The V and J genes are TRBV20-1 and TRBJ2-3; maybe TRBD1 (5 bases). CDR1 is DFQATT and CDR2 is SNEGSKA in the germline V gene (reference sequence). With 1 base removed from V and 7 bases from J, the gap between germline ends came to 9 bases. CDR3 length: 12 residues.

This clonotype has ten or more counts. Here the CDR3 reads CSEAGGGLAYNEQFF. CDR3 in DNA: TGCAGTGAGGCCGGCGGGGGCCTAGCTTACAATGAGCAGTTCTTC. The rearrangement uses TRBV20-1 and TRBJ2-1; tentatively, D is TRBD2 (7 bases). CDR1 is DFQATT, CDR2 SNEGSKA, per germline (reference sequence). CDR3 length equals 15 residues. The V end was cut by 7 bases, the J end by 4 bases, with 20 bases between.